Listed here is a single T cell receptor beta chain. Its antigen is unknown. These data belong to a study of cytomegalovirus exposure and HLA in healthy donors. Regarding the study as a whole: Cytomegalovirus association was assigned to 170 or so TCR beta chains. Specificity for CMV antigens was confirmed in vitro for a few of the CMV-associated chains.

The CDR3 is 14 amino acids. CDR1 is LNHDA and CDR2 is SQIVND in the germline V gene (reference sequence). V lost 7 bases and J lost 4; bases outside the gene matches: 6. The assay was immunoSEQ multiplex PCR, and TCRdb's table has in-frame clones only and misses some. The data show over 250,000 clones, approximately 86% seen once. The donors were in the roughly 120-subject validation cohort, distinct from the approximately 610-subject first cohort. Sequenced material: PBMCs. This clonotype originated in a woman aged 25 to 39 in good health and CMV-seropositive. The gene calls are TRBV19 and TRBJ2-1, with 8 bases fitting TRBD2. Here the CDR3 reads CASKAASGYNEQFF. CDR3 nucleotides: TGTGCCAGTAAGGCGGCTAGCGGGTACAATGAGCAGTTCTTC.